The 3 T cell receptor beta chains presented below share a single source sample, sequenced in a study of blood T cell repertoires in COVID-19. Assay used: immunoSEQ multiplex PCR; TCRdb lists only in-frame clones, some missing. The sample lists some 160,000 clones, roughly nine tenths occurring once. Material for sequencing was peripheral blood. The receptor source for this set is a woman in her sixties or seventies with acute or convalescent COVID-19.

The chain uses TRBV5-8 and TRBJ1-4; 7 bases align to TRBD1. The CDR3 contains 15 residues. The germline CDR1 and CDR2 sequences are SGHTS and YDEGEE. After removal of 4 bases from V and 4 bases from J, the junction contained 7 bases not matched to a gene. For the CDR3, the DNA is TGTGCCAGCAGCCTAGGGACAGTCTTTAATGAAAAACTGTTTTTT. It yields the protein CASSLGTVFNEKLFF. The entire variable domain, with the rest obtained from reference TRBV5-8 and TRBJ1-4, is as follows: EAGVTQSPTHLIKTRGQQATLRCSPISGHTSVYWYQQALGLGLQFLLWYDEGEERNRGNFPPRFSGRQFPNYSSELNVNALELEDSALYLCASSLGTVFNEKLFFGSGTQLSVL.

The chain links TRBV15 to TRBJ1-6; D might be TRBD1 (6 bases). CDR1 LNHNV and CDR2 YYDKDF come from the germline V gene (reference sequence). V gave up 4 bases and J gave up 3 bases, with 13 bases separating them. The CDR3 loop spans 16 amino acids. The CDR3 region has the DNA TGTGCCACCAGCAAACAGGGCCCCTTCTATAATTCACCCCTCCACTTT. This gives the protein CATSKQGPFYNSPLHF.

The chain couples TRBV7-9 to TRBJ1-1; 7 bases agree with TRBD1. The trim removed 5 bases at V and 0 bases at J, leaving 6 bases unmatched. The V gene's germline CDR1 is SEHNR and CDR2 FQNEAQ (reference sequence). CDR3 length equals 15 residues. Here the CDR3 DNA reads TGTGCCAGCAGCACCCTACAGGGGATGAACACTGAAGCTTTCTTT. It yields the protein CASSTLQGMNTEAFF.